The 24 T cell receptor beta chains below all came from one sample that was sequenced in a study of blood T cell repertoires in COVID-19. Data came from immunoSEQ multiplex PCR; TCRdb stores just in-frame clones and leaves some out. Among over 120,000 clones listed, over 85% were seen once. Sequencing was carried out using peripheral blood. Source of these receptors: a human donor in a cohort sampled during active COVID-19.

Regarding this clone: Within the sample, other DNA sequences also encode this same CDR3. The chain joins TRBV15 to TRBJ1-2; D remains ambiguous. Trimming removed 0 bases from V and 2 bases from J, with 7 bases in between. This CDR3 has 14 residues. Per the germline V gene, CDR1 is LNHNV and CDR2 is YYDKDF (reference sequence). The CDR3 DNA is TGTGCCACCAGCAGAGATCGAGGGAACTATGGCTACACCTTC. Translation gives CATSRDRGNYGYTF.

The chain couples TRBV12-3 or TRBV12-4 to TRBJ2-1; TRBD2 is a possible D gene (6 bases). V shed 0 bases and J shed 9 bases, with 6 bases lying between them. The length of the CDR3 is 12 residues. CDR3 loop: CASSLAGGEQFF. The CDR3 nucleotides read TGTGCCAGCAGTTTAGCGGGGGGTGAGCAGTTCTTC.

V and J are TRBV27 and TRBJ1-1; possibly TRBD1 for D (5 bases). The CDR3 is made up of 12 amino acids. V lost 5 bases, J lost 5 bases, and 9 bases lay in between. Germline loops: CDR1 MNHEY, CDR2 SMNVEV (reference sequence). The CDR3 DNA sequence: TGTGCCAGCAGTCAGGGAAGGACTGAAGCTTTCTTT. Translating it yields CASSQGRTEAFF.

The chain combines TRBV6-6 with TRBJ2-3; 7 bases align to TRBD1. V was pared by 2 bases and J by 0 bases, with 5 bases of the junction left unmatched. This CDR3 is built from 16 residues. Germline loops: CDR1 MNHNY, CDR2 SVGAGI (reference sequence). The CDR3 nucleotides read TGTGCCAGCAGTTACGGGACAGTTCCTAGCACAGATACGCAGTATTTT. This sequence encodes CASSYGTVPSTDTQYF.

V is TRBV4-2 and J is TRBJ1-1; 7 positions agree with TRBD1. The CDR3 is 15 amino acids. V dropped 1 base and J dropped 5; count of bases not matched to a gene: 7. The germline V gene has CDR1 LGHNA and CDR2 YNFKEQ. The CDR3, as DNA: TGTGCCAGCAGCCAAGTTGGACAGGCAGGAACTGAAGCTTTCTTT. This sequence encodes CASSQVGQAGTEAFF.

The CDR3 here is CASSQRPSTDTQYF. For the CDR3, the DNA is TGTGCCAGCAGCCAGCGGCCCTCCACAGATACGCAGTATTTT. The V gene is TRBV3-1 (or the pseudogene TRBV3-2), the J gene TRBJ2-3; no firm D call. Trimming left V 3 bases short and J 2 bases short, with 9 bases between. Per germline, CDR1 LGHDT and CDR2 YNNKEL (reference sequence). The CDR3 covers 14 residues.

The chain links TRBV3-1 (or the pseudogene TRBV3-2) to TRBJ2-5, with TRBD2 matching 8 bases. The germline V gene has CDR1 LGHDT and CDR2 YNNKEL (reference sequence). The CDR3 is made up of 15 amino acids. Trimming took 0 bases from V and 7 from J; bases not matched to a gene: 7. The CDR3 sequence is CASSQEASGHGTQYF. The CDR3 bases are TGTGCCAGCAGCCAAGAGGCTAGCGGGCATGGGACCCAGTACTTC.

The chain carries TRBV3-1 (or the pseudogene TRBV3-2) and TRBJ1-2, with 7 bases aligning to TRBD1. The trim removed 1 base at V and 6 bases at J, leaving 29 bases unmatched. CDR1 LGHDT and CDR2 YNNKEL come from the germline V gene (reference sequence). The CDR3 is 22 amino acids. In nucleotides, the CDR3 is TGTGCCAGCAGCCAAGTAGGGGGCTGGGCCTTCGTAGGACTGCCCGAGTCGGATGGCTACACCTTC. It translates to CASSQVGGWAFVGLPESDGYTF.

The rearrangement links TRBV29-1 to TRBJ1-1, with 9 bases fitting TRBD1. The CDR3 contains 16 residues. Germline assignment: CDR1 SQVTM and CDR2 ANQGSEA. V shed 3 bases, J shed 0 bases, and the junction held 8 bases outside the gene matches. In nucleotides, the CDR3 is TGCAGCGTTGACCTTACAGGGGGCGTAATGAACACTGAAGCTTTCTTT. It specifies CSVDLTGGVMNTEAFF.

The chain recombines TRBV27 with TRBJ2-7; D may be TRBD2 (6 bases). There are 14 residues in the CDR3. CDR1 MNHEY and CDR2 SMNVEV come from the germline V gene (reference sequence). V was clipped by 3 bases and J by 6 bases, with 15 bases between them. The CDR3 sequence: CASSFRDWLTEQYF. CDR3 coding DNA: TGTGCCAGCAGTTTCCGGGACTGGCTGACCGAGCAGTACTTC.

This sequence joins TRBV5-1 and TRBJ1-1, with D maybe TRBD1 (5 bases). CDR3 size: 14 residues. V was clipped by 4 bases and J by 2 bases, with 12 bases between them. Germline CDR1 is SGHRS and CDR2 is YFSETQ. The CDR3 here is CASSVDRSNTEAFF. For the CDR3, the DNA is TGCGCCAGCAGCGTTGACAGATCAAACACTGAAGCTTTCTTT.

The V call is TRBV5-1, the J call TRBJ1-4; 8 nucleotides match TRBD1. The CDR3 contains 16 residues. Per germline, CDR1 SGHRS and CDR2 YFSETQ. J gave up 8 bases and V 4 bases, and 13 bases lay outside the gene matches. The CDR3 loop reads CASSQDWTGRPEKLFF. DNA of the CDR3: TGCGCCAGCAGCCAAGACTGGACAGGGAGACCCGAAAAACTGTTTTTT.

This clone is a singleton in its sample. The chain employs TRBV5-1 and TRBJ2-5, with D maybe TRBD2 (7 bases). The germline V and J ends were trimmed by 0 bases and 1 base, with 13 bases remaining between them. The CDR3 consists of 16 residues. CDR1 is SGHRS, CDR2 YFSETQ, per germline. The chain's CDR3 is CASSLGGGEFQETQYF. The CDR3 DNA reads as TGCGCCAGCAGCTTGGGCGGGGGCGAATTCCAAGAGACCCAGTACTTC.

This chain connects TRBV7-2 to TRBJ1-2; 7 bases align to TRBD1. The CDR3 length is 15 residues. Germline-derived CDR1 and CDR2 are SGHTA and FQGNSA. The ends lost 1 base at V and 6 bases at J; junction bases unmatched: 8. The CDR3, as DNA: TGTGCCAGCAGCTTAGAGTTGAGGGGGCTGAATGGCTACACCTTC. It codes for CASSLELRGLNGYTF.

The chain uses TRBV11-3 and TRBJ1-1; no clear D gene. The germline V and J ends were trimmed by 2 bases and 7 bases, with 11 bases remaining between them. Germline CDR1 and CDR2: SGHNT and YENEEA. The CDR3 length is 13 residues. CDR3 amino acids: CASSLTEEGEAFF. As DNA, the CDR3 is TGTGCCAGCAGCTTAACGGAGGAGGGTGAAGCTTTCTTT.

The chain couples TRBV5-1 to TRBJ1-4, with D perhaps TRBD1 (5 bases). CDR3 length: 14 residues. The V end lost 0 bases, the J end lost 8 bases, and 11 bases lay between the germline ends. Germline values: CDR1 SGHRS, CDR2 YFSETQ. This CDR3 reads CASSLEGKEEKLFF. CDR3 DNA sequence: TGCGCCAGCAGCTTGGAGGGGAAGGAAGAAAAACTGTTTTTT.

The chain is built from TRBV4-2 and TRBJ2-1, with 10 nucleotides matching TRBD2. Germline CDR1 and CDR2: LGHNA and YNFKEQ. CDR3 length: 16 residues. V lost 4 bases, J lost 6 bases, and 9 bases stayed unmatched. CDR3 region: CASSPPRTSGTNEQFF. The CDR3 DNA sequence: TGTGCCAGCAGCCCGCCCCGGACTAGCGGAACCAATGAGCAGTTCTTC.

The chain is built from TRBV7-3 and TRBJ2-3, with 9 bases aligning to TRBD1. Germline V gives CDR1 SGHTA, CDR2 FQGTGA. The CDR3 contains 14 residues. V was pared by 5 bases and J by 5 bases, with 5 bases of the junction left unmatched. The CDR3 DNA reads as TGTGCCAGCAGCCCAACAGGGGGCCTAGATACGCAGTATTTT. Translating it yields CASSPTGGLDTQYF.

This chain joins TRBV7-2 and TRBJ2-5; 9 bases are a match to TRBD2. The CDR3 consists of 14 residues. V lost 5 bases to trimming and J lost 3 bases; unmatched junction nucleotides: 4. CDR1 is SGHTA, CDR2 FQGNSA, per germline. CDR3 in DNA: TGTGCCAGCAGCGCCGGGACTAGCAAAGAGACCCAGTACTTC. This sequence encodes CASSAGTSKETQYF. The full variable domain, completed using reference TRBV7-2 and TRBJ2-5, is GAGVSQSPSNKVTEKGKDVELRCDPISGHTALYWYRQSLGQGLEFLIYFQGNSAPDKSGLPSDRFSAERTGGSVSTLTIQRTQQEDSAVYLCASSAGTSKETQYFGPGTRLLVL.

This chain uses TRBV5-1 with TRBJ1-5; D possibly corresponds to TRBD1 (5 bases). Trimming took off 6 bases at V and 0 bases at J, with 25 bases between the two ends. The length of the CDR3 is 19 residues. Germline CDR1 is SGHRS and CDR2 is YFSETQ. The CDR3 sequence: CASNIPPRRWGLSNQPQHF. The CDR3 nucleotides read TGCGCCAGCAATATTCCCCCCCGCAGGTGGGGACTTAGCAATCAGCCCCAGCATTTT.

V and J are TRBV5-6 and TRBJ1-1; 12 positions match TRBD1. Germline V lookup: CDR1 SGHDT, CDR2 YYEEEE. The CDR3 sequence is 17 residues long. V lost 2 bases and J lost 4; bases outside the gene matches: 9. CDR3 sequence reads: CASSLPRDRGLGTEAFF. CDR3 DNA: TGTGCCAGCAGCTTACCCCGGGACAGGGGGCTTGGCACTGAAGCTTTCTTT.

This chain links TRBV18 with TRBJ2-1; 11 bases fit TRBD2. The J segment lost 8 bases and the V segment lost 6 bases, leaving 12 bases of the junction unmatched. Germline CDR1 and CDR2: KGHSH and LQKENI. The CDR3 length is 16 residues. The CDR3 DNA reads TGTGCCAGCTCGAGTTTAGCGGGGGGGCCGGGCGATGAGCAGTTCTTC. Translated: CASSSLAGGPGDEQFF.

V is TRBV30 and J is TRBJ2-2; D gene ambiguous. CDR1 is GTSNPN and CDR2 is SVGIG in the germline V gene (reference sequence). Trimming removed 0 bases from V and 6 bases from J, with 8 bases in between. The CDR3 loop spans 13 amino acids. The CDR3 nucleotides are TGTGCCTGGAGTGTACGAACATCCGGGGAGCTGTTTTTT. This sequence encodes CAWSVRTSGELFF.

This chain links TRBV11-2 with TRBJ1-1, with D maybe TRBD1 (6 bases). Between the trimmed V and J ends, which lost 1 base and 6 bases, there was a span of 15 bases. The CDR3 extends over 15 amino acids. Germline assignment: CDR1 SGHAT and CDR2 FQNNGV. As DNA, the CDR3 is TGTGCCAGCAGCTTAGTGGGGGGGCGCGAGGCTGAAGCTTTCTTT. Encoded protein: CASSLVGGREAEAFF.